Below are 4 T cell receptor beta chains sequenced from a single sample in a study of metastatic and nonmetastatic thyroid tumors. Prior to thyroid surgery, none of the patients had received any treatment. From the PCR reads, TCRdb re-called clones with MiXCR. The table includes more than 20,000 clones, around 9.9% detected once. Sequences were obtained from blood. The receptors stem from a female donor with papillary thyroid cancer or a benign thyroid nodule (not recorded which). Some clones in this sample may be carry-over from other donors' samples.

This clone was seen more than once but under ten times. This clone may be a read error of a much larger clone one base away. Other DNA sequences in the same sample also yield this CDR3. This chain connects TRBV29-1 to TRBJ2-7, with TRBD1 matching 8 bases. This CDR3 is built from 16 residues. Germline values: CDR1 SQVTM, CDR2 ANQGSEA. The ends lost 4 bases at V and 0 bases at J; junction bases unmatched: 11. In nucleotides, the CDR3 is TGCAGCGTTGTTTTGGTAGGTGACAGGGGCTCCTACGAGCAGTACTTC. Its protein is CSVVLVGDRGSYEQYF.

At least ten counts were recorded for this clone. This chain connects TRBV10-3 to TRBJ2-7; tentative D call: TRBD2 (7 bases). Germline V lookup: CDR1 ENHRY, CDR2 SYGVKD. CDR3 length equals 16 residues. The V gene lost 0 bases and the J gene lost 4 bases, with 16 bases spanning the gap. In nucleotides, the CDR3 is TGTGCCATCAGTGAGTCGAGGGGGGGATCCTCGTACGAGCAGTACTTC. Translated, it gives CAISESRGGSSYEQYF.

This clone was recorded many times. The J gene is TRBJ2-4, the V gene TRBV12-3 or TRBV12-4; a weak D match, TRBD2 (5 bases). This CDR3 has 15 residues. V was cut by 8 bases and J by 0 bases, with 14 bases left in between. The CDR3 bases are TGTGCCAGCCAGGAGACGGGGATAGCCAAAAACATTCAGTACTTC. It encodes CASQETGIAKNIQYF.

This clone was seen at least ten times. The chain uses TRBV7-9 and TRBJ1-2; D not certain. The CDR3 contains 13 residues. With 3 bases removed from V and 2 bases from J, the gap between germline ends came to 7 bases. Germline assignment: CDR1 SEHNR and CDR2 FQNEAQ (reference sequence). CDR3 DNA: TGTGCCAGCAGCTTTTCGAGCAACTATGGCTACACCTTC. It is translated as CASSFSSNYGYTF.